Listed below are T cell receptor beta chains from one sample, sequenced in a study of neurological immune-mediated disorders. TCRdb called the 5' RACE reads again in MiXCR, with one record for every CDR3 protein. The data hold some 76,000 distinct CDR3 sequences, with 2.5% to 3.5% observed a single time. The specimen was PBMCs. The receptors here all came from a woman in her forties or fifties with multiple sclerosis. Both conserved end residues are trimmed from each CDR3. Where a row states a size, it is once, few, many or the class of an expanded clone; other rows omit it.

many,TRBJ1-6,TRBV20-1,SARELRGFSPLH
many,TRBJ2-5,TRBV20-1,SADPGSQETQY
many,TRBJ2-7,TRBV24-1,ATPEDYWGNYEQY
many,TRBJ2-3,TRBV5-1,ASSYTGEDTQY
many,TRBJ2-1,TRBV28,ASITPLGREGNEQF
many,TRBJ1-2,TRBV10-3,AIQTGPNRANYGYT
many,TRBJ2-3,TRBV6-6,ASSSPGRYNTQY
many,TRBJ2-7,TRBV6-2/TRBV6-3,ASSPWGTSGNEQY
many,TRBJ2-1,TRBV12-3/TRBV12-4,ASSWGEGEQF
many,TRBJ2-5,TRBV7-9,ASSLMRGETQY
many,TRBJ2-2,TRBV5-1,ASSSRGSDGELF
many,TRBJ2-5,TRBV5-6,ASSSGAGGETQY
many,TRBJ2-1,TRBV20-1,SARGDRGRWDEQF
many,TRBJ2-5,TRBV5-1,ASSLGAISQETQY
many,TRBJ1-5,TRBV7-2,ASSSGTGAYQPQH
many,TRBJ1-1,TRBV29-1,SVHHLRGVEATEAF
many,TRBJ1-2,TRBV7-2,ASSRPGEVYGYT
many,TRBJ1-3,TRBV4-1,ASSPQGESGNTIY
many,TRBJ1-4,TRBV12-3/TRBV12-4,ASSSGQGAYEKLF
many,TRBJ1-4,TRBV5-1,ASSLAQWAGSTSATNEKLF
many,TRBJ2-5,TRBV29-1,SARPTSYQETQY
many,TRBJ2-2,TRBV5-6,ARRDRGQNVLTGELF
many,TRBJ2-2,TRBV7-2,ASSLRLTVGELF
many,TRBJ2-3,TRBV5-1,ASSSTGGTDTQY
many,TRBJ1-5,TRBV19,ASNKRPNQPQH
many,TRBJ2-3,TRBV11-2,ASSYYRNTDTQY
many,TRBJ2-2,TRBV10-3,AIGQGAAGELF
many,TRBJ2-5,TRBV5-1,ASSYTGGGETQY
many,TRBJ1-1,TRBV7-2,ASRPPVVSTEAF
-,TRBJ1-5,TRBV7-8,ASSPGHGIGQSQH
few,TRBJ2-2,TRBV12-5,ASGLHGELF
many,TRBJ1-5,TRBV5-1,ASSFNRGQPQH
many,TRBJ2-3,TRBV5-5,ASSWEGRGTDTQY
many,TRBJ2-6,TRBV5-6,ASSLVAAGANVLT
many,TRBJ1-1,TRBV5-1,ASSLNRRRNTEAF
many,TRBJ2-5,TRBV28,ASSLWRLAGGPGTQY
many,TRBJ2-3,TRBV20-1,SARDPSSGFSTTDTQY
many,TRBJ1-1,TRBV20-1,SARGDRGLLNTEAF
few,TRBJ1-1,TRBV20-1,RAFRLQGATEAF
many,TRBJ1-1,TRBV7-2,ASSPTGTEAF
many,TRBJ2-5,TRBV14,ASSQDGRNQETQY
many,TRBJ1-4,TRBV7-9,ASSPTGTNEKLF
many,TRBJ2-1,TRBV29-1,SVESRDSGAINEQF
many,TRBJ1-3,TRBV12-3/TRBV12-4,ASDTPSGNTIY
few,TRBJ1-2,TRBV5-6,ASSHANDGYT
many,TRBJ2-3,TRBV7-9,ASSGSQTTDTQY
many,TRBJ2-1,TRBV20-1,SARGGIYNEQF
many,TRBJ2-5,TRBV27,ASSLTSLQARETQY
many,TRBJ1-4,TRBV4-2,ASSQEGPNEKLF
many,TRBJ2-2,TRBV21-1,ARFDRGRLKANTGELF
many,TRBJ1-1,TRBV28,ASESLSGTEAF
many,TRBJ1-4,TRBV6-6,ASSSAGGKLF
many,TRBJ2-3,TRBV6-5,ASSYGRGDTDTQY